Listed below are T cell receptor beta chains from one sample, sequenced in a study of blood T cell repertoires in COVID-19. Using immunoSEQ multiplex PCR, the repertoire was profiled, and TCRdb retains in-frame clones only, with some absent. The table has more than 300,000 clones, roughly nine tenths seen once; the top ten hold over 9%. Input material: PBMCs or T cells enriched from blood (not recorded which). Every receptor here comes from a woman in her twenties or thirties who had recovered from COVID-19. Each CDR3 is given with its conserved first and last residue. The order of the fields is D gene, clone size, J gene, V gene, CDR3 length, CDR3 DNA, CDR3 protein. D genes are given only for firm matches. Clone size is shown for a subset of rows, as once, few, many or a class of expanded clone.

D gene: NA
clone size: NA
J gene: TRBJ1-6
V gene: TRBV19
CDR3 length: 21
CDR3 DNA: TGTGCCAGTAGTTCCCAAACCGGGACACGAACATCTCTTTCTTATAATTCACCCCTCCACTTT
CDR3 protein: CASSSQTGTRTSLSYNSPLHF

D gene: NA
clone size: NA
J gene: TRBJ2-1
V gene: TRBV4-2
CDR3 length: 15
CDR3 DNA: TGTGCCAGCAGCCATGCCCTAATCCCGGGGAATGAGCAGTTCTTC
CDR3 protein: CASSHALIPGNEQFF

D gene: NA
clone size: NA
J gene: TRBJ1-3
V gene: TRBV10-3
CDR3 length: 13
CDR3 DNA: TGTGCCGTCAGCGGGGGGGGAGGAAACACCATATATTTT
CDR3 protein: CAVSGGGGNTIYF

D gene: NA
clone size: NA
J gene: TRBJ2-3
V gene: TRBV7-3
CDR3 length: 17
CDR3 DNA: TGTGCCAGCAGCTTAACCTCGGGTCAGATACTCACAGATACGCAGTATTTT
CDR3 protein: CASSLTSGQILTDTQYF

D gene: NA
clone size: NA
J gene: TRBJ1-4
V gene: TRBV27
CDR3 length: 15
CDR3 DNA: TGTGCCAGCAGTTCGAAAGGGAGAACTAATGAAAAACTGTTTTTT
CDR3 protein: CASSSKGRTNEKLFF

D gene: TRBD1
clone size: NA
J gene: TRBJ2-1
V gene: TRBV7-3
CDR3 length: 15
CDR3 DNA: TGTGCCAGCAGCTTAAGACAGGGCTCCTACAATGAGCAGTTCTTC
CDR3 protein: CASSLRQGSYNEQFF

D gene: NA
clone size: NA
J gene: TRBJ1-1
V gene: TRBV28
CDR3 length: 11
CDR3 DNA: TGTGCCAGCAGCTACGGACAGGAAGCTTTCTTT
CDR3 protein: CASSYGQEAFF

D gene: NA
clone size: NA
J gene: TRBJ1-1
V gene: TRBV19
CDR3 length: 15
CDR3 DNA: TGTGCCAGTAGCGAACGGGGGCGCGGGAGTTCGATAGCTTTCTTT
CDR3 protein: CASSERGRGSSIAFF

D gene: NA
clone size: NA
J gene: TRBJ2-5
V gene: TRBV18
CDR3 length: 15
CDR3 DNA: TGTGCCAGCTCACGAGGGACACTAGGGGGAGAGACCCAGTACTTC
CDR3 protein: CASSRGTLGGETQYF

D gene: TRBD2
clone size: NA
J gene: TRBJ2-1
V gene: TRBV10-3
CDR3 length: 17
CDR3 DNA: TGTGCCATCAGCGGGACTAGCGGAGCTATGTCCTACAATGAGCAGTTCTTC
CDR3 protein: CAISGTSGAMSYNEQFF

D gene: NA
clone size: NA
J gene: TRBJ2-3
V gene: TRBV4-1
CDR3 length: 15
CDR3 DNA: TGCGCCAGCAGCCTAGGGACTCCTAGCACAGATACGCAGTATTTT
CDR3 protein: CASSLGTPSTDTQYF

D gene: NA
clone size: NA
J gene: TRBJ2-3
V gene: TRBV18
CDR3 length: 15
CDR3 DNA: TGTGCCAGCTCACTAGGACAACCGATCACAGATACGCAGTATTTT
CDR3 protein: CASSLGQPITDTQYF

D gene: NA
clone size: NA
J gene: TRBJ2-7
V gene: TRBV25-1
CDR3 length: 14
CDR3 DNA: TGTGCCAGCAGTCCACGGGGCGGGAACTACGAGCAGTACTTC
CDR3 protein: CASSPRGGNYEQYF

D gene: NA
clone size: NA
J gene: TRBJ2-3
V gene: TRBV7-2
CDR3 length: 13
CDR3 DNA: TGTGCCAGCAGCGTCGGTTATCCAGATACGCAGTATTTT
CDR3 protein: CASSVGYPDTQYF

D gene: TRBD2
clone size: NA
J gene: TRBJ2-1
V gene: TRBV7-9
CDR3 length: 15
CDR3 DNA: TGTGCCAGCAGCTTCGGCGGGAGGGCATACAATGAGCAGTTCTTC
CDR3 protein: CASSFGGRAYNEQFF

D gene: NA
clone size: NA
J gene: TRBJ2-1
V gene: TRBV7-6
CDR3 length: 18
CDR3 DNA: TGTGCCAGCAGCTTAGTAATCGGGGGGGGGACAGCCTACAATGAGCAGTTCTTC
CDR3 protein: CASSLVIGGGTAYNEQFF

D gene: NA
clone size: NA
J gene: TRBJ1-1
V gene: TRBV11-2
CDR3 length: 13
CDR3 DNA: TGTGCCAGCAGCCATCCAGGGTGGACTGAAGCTTTCTTT
CDR3 protein: CASSHPGWTEAFF

D gene: NA
clone size: few
J gene: TRBJ1-3
V gene: TRBV5-3
CDR3 length: 17
CDR3 DNA: TGTGCCAGAAGCTTGCTGGTGATCAGGGTCTCTGGAAACACCATATATTTT
CDR3 protein: CARSLLVIRVSGNTIYF

D gene: NA
clone size: NA
J gene: TRBJ1-1
V gene: TRBV2
CDR3 length: 13
CDR3 DNA: TGTGCCAGCAAGGACGGGGGTCTCACTGAAGCTTTCTTT
CDR3 protein: CASKDGGLTEAFF

D gene: TRBD1
clone size: once
J gene: TRBJ1-2
V gene: TRBV7-9
CDR3 length: 14
CDR3 DNA: TGTGCCAGCAGCTTACGGGACAGGGGTTATGGCTACACCTTC
CDR3 protein: CASSLRDRGYGYTF

D gene: NA
clone size: NA
J gene: TRBJ1-4
V gene: TRBV4-2
CDR3 length: 13
CDR3 DNA: TGTGCCAGCAGCCAATCGGGGAATGAAAAACTGTTTTTT
CDR3 protein: CASSQSGNEKLFF

D gene: NA
clone size: NA
J gene: TRBJ2-1
V gene: TRBV15
CDR3 length: 12
CDR3 DNA: TGTGCCACCAGCAGGGGGACAAATGAGCAGTTCTTC
CDR3 protein: CATSRGTNEQFF

D gene: TRBD1
clone size: NA
J gene: TRBJ2-3
V gene: TRBV4-1
CDR3 length: 15
CDR3 DNA: TGCGCCAGCAGCAACGGACAGGGGCCATCAGATACGCAGTATTTT
CDR3 protein: CASSNGQGPSDTQYF

D gene: NA
clone size: NA
J gene: TRBJ2-1
V gene: TRBV3-1/TRBV3-2
CDR3 length: 15
CDR3 DNA: TGTGCCAGCAGTGAAAAACCTCAGGTACAGGGCGAGCAGTTCTTC
CDR3 protein: CASSEKPQVQGEQFF

D gene: NA
clone size: NA
J gene: TRBJ2-1
V gene: TRBV21-1
CDR3 length: 17
CDR3 DNA: TGTGCCAGCAGCCCTGGACTAGTTCAACCTCGCGGGTATGAGCAGTTCTTC
CDR3 protein: CASSPGLVQPRGYEQFF

D gene: NA
clone size: NA
J gene: TRBJ2-7
V gene: TRBV5-1
CDR3 length: 16
CDR3 DNA: TGCGCCAGCAGACCGTACGAGGGAACTAGCTCCTACGAGCAGTACTTC
CDR3 protein: CASRPYEGTSSYEQYF

D gene: NA
clone size: NA
J gene: TRBJ1-1
V gene: TRBV19
CDR3 length: 13
CDR3 DNA: TGTGCCAGTAGTCCTCAGGATTTCAGTGAAGCTTTCTTT
CDR3 protein: CASSPQDFSEAFF

D gene: NA
clone size: once
J gene: TRBJ2-1
V gene: TRBV11-3
CDR3 length: 15
CDR3 DNA: TGTGCCAGCAGCTCCCGGAGCATTAACTTTAATGAGCAGTTCTTC
CDR3 protein: CASSSRSINFNEQFF

D gene: TRBD1
clone size: NA
J gene: TRBJ1-4
V gene: TRBV28
CDR3 length: 14
CDR3 DNA: TGTGCCAGCACCCAGACAGGGTTCAGTGAAAAACTGTTTTTT
CDR3 protein: CASTQTGFSEKLFF

D gene: NA
clone size: NA
J gene: TRBJ2-7
V gene: TRBV4-1
CDR3 length: 13
CDR3 DNA: TGCGCCAGCAGCCAAAGCGTAGTGACCAGCTTGTACTTC
CDR3 protein: CASSQSVVTSLYF

D gene: NA
clone size: NA
J gene: TRBJ1-1
V gene: TRBV7-9
CDR3 length: 16
CDR3 DNA: TGTGCCAGCAGCTTTATACCGGACAGAGGGAACACTGAAGCTTTCTTT
CDR3 protein: CASSFIPDRGNTEAFF

D gene: NA
clone size: once
J gene: TRBJ1-2
V gene: TRBV19
CDR3 length: 16
CDR3 DNA: TGTGCCAGTAGTACCCGCGGTGTGGTCATGAGGTATGGCTACACCTTC
CDR3 protein: CASSTRGVVMRYGYTF

D gene: NA
clone size: NA
J gene: TRBJ1-4
V gene: TRBV28
CDR3 length: 13
CDR3 DNA: TGTGCCAGCAGTTTAGGGGGAGGGGAAAAACTGTTTTTT
CDR3 protein: CASSLGGGEKLFF

D gene: NA
clone size: NA
J gene: TRBJ2-7
V gene: TRBV11-2
CDR3 length: 15
CDR3 DNA: TGTGCCAGCAGCTTCCGGGGGACGTACTCCTACGAGCAGTACTTC
CDR3 protein: CASSFRGTYSYEQYF

D gene: TRBD2
clone size: NA
J gene: TRBJ2-7
V gene: TRBV10-2
CDR3 length: 14
CDR3 DNA: TGCGCCAGCCTCCCTAGCGGGAGTACGTACGAGCAGTACTTC
CDR3 protein: CASLPSGSTYEQYF

D gene: TRBD2
clone size: NA
J gene: TRBJ2-3
V gene: TRBV18
CDR3 length: 17
CDR3 DNA: TGTGCCAGCTCACCTTTATTCAGCGGGGAAAACACAGATACGCAGTATTTT
CDR3 protein: CASSPLFSGENTDTQYF

D gene: TRBD2
clone size: NA
J gene: TRBJ2-1
V gene: TRBV6-4
CDR3 length: 16
CDR3 DNA: TGTGCCAGCAGTCTCAACAGCGGGAGCTCCTACAATGAGCAGTTCTTC
CDR3 protein: CASSLNSGSSYNEQFF

D gene: NA
clone size: NA
J gene: TRBJ2-7
V gene: TRBV4-1
CDR3 length: 17
CDR3 DNA: TGCGCCAGCAGCCAAGATCCTCGGACACCGACCATGTACGAGCAGTACTTC
CDR3 protein: CASSQDPRTPTMYEQYF

D gene: NA
clone size: few
J gene: TRBJ1-1
V gene: TRBV18
CDR3 length: 15
CDR3 DNA: TGTGCCAGCTCCATACGGCAGGGTCTCAACACTGAAGCTTTCTTT
CDR3 protein: CASSIRQGLNTEAFF

D gene: NA
clone size: NA
J gene: TRBJ2-7
V gene: TRBV30
CDR3 length: 17
CDR3 DNA: TGTGCCCGTAGGGAGAGGCAGGTCCTCGGTGATACCTACGAGCAGTACTTC
CDR3 protein: CARRERQVLGDTYEQYF

D gene: TRBD2
clone size: once
J gene: TRBJ2-1
V gene: TRBV13
CDR3 length: 18
CDR3 DNA: TGTGCCAGCAGCTTTCAGGAGCGGGAGCTAGGAGCCTACAATGAGCAGTTCTTC
CDR3 protein: CASSFQERELGAYNEQFF

D gene: TRBD1
clone size: NA
J gene: TRBJ1-2
V gene: TRBV6-5
CDR3 length: 16
CDR3 DNA: TGTGCCAGCAGTTACTCCCGGGACAGCAATAACTATGGCTACACCTTC
CDR3 protein: CASSYSRDSNNYGYTF

D gene: TRBD2
clone size: NA
J gene: TRBJ2-1
V gene: TRBV11-2
CDR3 length: 17
CDR3 DNA: TGTGCCAGCAGCGGAACCTCAGGACTAGCGGCGTACAATGAGCAGTTCTTC
CDR3 protein: CASSGTSGLAAYNEQFF

D gene: NA
clone size: NA
J gene: TRBJ1-4
V gene: TRBV11-2
CDR3 length: 16
CDR3 DNA: TGTGCCAGCAGCTCCCTTAGGGGCAGGGGAAATGAAAAACTGTTTTTT
CDR3 protein: CASSSLRGRGNEKLFF

D gene: TRBD1
clone size: NA
J gene: TRBJ1-1
V gene: TRBV5-5
CDR3 length: 19
CDR3 DNA: TGTGCCAGCAGCTTGGCTGACGATAGACAGGGCGGACTGAACACTGAAGCTTTCTTT
CDR3 protein: CASSLADDRQGGLNTEAFF

D gene: NA
clone size: once
J gene: TRBJ1-2
V gene: TRBV4-1
CDR3 length: 15
CDR3 DNA: TGCGCCAGCAGCCAGGGACATGAAGTGATTGATGGCTACACCTTC
CDR3 protein: CASSQGHEVIDGYTF

D gene: TRBD1
clone size: NA
J gene: TRBJ1-4
V gene: TRBV11-3
CDR3 length: 15
CDR3 DNA: TGTGCCAGCAGCCCAGGGACAGGACAGACCGAAAAACTGTTTTTT
CDR3 protein: CASSPGTGQTEKLFF

D gene: NA
clone size: NA
J gene: TRBJ2-2
V gene: TRBV25-1
CDR3 length: 14
CDR3 DNA: TGTGCCAGCAGTGACGGGACTGTCACCGGGGAGCTGTTTTTT
CDR3 protein: CASSDGTVTGELFF

D gene: TRBD1
clone size: once
J gene: TRBJ1-5
V gene: TRBV2
CDR3 length: 14
CDR3 DNA: TGTGCCATATGGACAGGGTATAGCAATCAGCCCCAGCATTTT
CDR3 protein: CAIWTGYSNQPQHF

D gene: TRBD1
clone size: NA
J gene: TRBJ1-1
V gene: TRBV25-1
CDR3 length: 15
CDR3 DNA: TGTGCCAGCAGTGAATTACAGGACAGGGAGCCTGAAGCTTTCTTT
CDR3 protein: CASSELQDREPEAFF

D gene: NA
clone size: few
J gene: TRBJ1-3
V gene: TRBV6-1
CDR3 length: 17
CDR3 DNA: TGTGCCAGCAGTGAAGCCCTGACAGTTCACTCTGGAAACACCATATATTTT
CDR3 protein: CASSEALTVHSGNTIYF

D gene: NA
clone size: once
J gene: TRBJ2-1
V gene: TRBV7-2
CDR3 length: 13
CDR3 DNA: TGTGCCAGCAGGGAGGAGATCTACAATGAGCAGTTCTTC
CDR3 protein: CASREEIYNEQFF

D gene: TRBD2
clone size: NA
J gene: TRBJ2-1
V gene: TRBV30
CDR3 length: 11
CDR3 DNA: TGTGCCGGGGGGGAGTGGAATGAGCAGTTCTTC
CDR3 protein: CAGGEWNEQFF

D gene: TRBD2
clone size: NA
J gene: TRBJ2-3
V gene: TRBV5-6
CDR3 length: 14
CDR3 DNA: TGTGCCAGCAGCTTGATCCGAGCGGGAGCCCCGCAGTATTTT
CDR3 protein: CASSLIRAGAPQYF

D gene: TRBD1
clone size: NA
J gene: TRBJ2-3
V gene: TRBV11-1
CDR3 length: 13
CDR3 DNA: TGTGCCAGCAGCTACTCCGGGACAGGGAAAGAGTATTTT
CDR3 protein: CASSYSGTGKEYF

D gene: TRBD2
clone size: once
J gene: TRBJ2-2
V gene: TRBV9
CDR3 length: 19
CDR3 DNA: TGTGCCAGCAGCGTAGTAGAGCGACTAGCGGGAGATAAGACCGGGGAGCTGTTTTTT
CDR3 protein: CASSVVERLAGDKTGELFF

D gene: TRBD1
clone size: NA
J gene: TRBJ2-3
V gene: TRBV28
CDR3 length: 16
CDR3 DNA: TGTGCCAGCACCGTCGACAGGGGCGAAAAGGGAGATACGCAGTATTTT
CDR3 protein: CASTVDRGEKGDTQYF